One sample yielded the 10 T cell receptor beta chains listed below, sequenced in a study of blood T cell repertoires in COVID-19 (dated by TCRdb to 2018 to 2021). Receptor amplification or capture employed the immunoSEQ multiplex PCR assay. TCRdb obtained this table from immuneACCESS and retained in-frame rearrangements with V and J assigned. These tables miss some clones; where compared with another copy, unresolved V genes account for less than half of the shortfall, and the remainder is unexplained. This sample is represented by 55,000 to 70,000 clones; 80% to 90% of them were singletons. About 7.2% of the sample comes from the top ten. Specimen: peripheral blood. Source of these receptors: a man between 60 and 75 years old with active or convalescent COVID-19.

This sequence joins TRBV24-1 and TRBJ2-5, with 15 bases that match TRBD2. This CDR3 has 17 amino acids. In germline, CDR1 is KGHDR, CDR2 SFDVKD. V lost 2 bases to trimming and J lost 5 bases; unmatched junction nucleotides: 5. CDR3 protein: CATSDSVGLAGGETQYF. The CDR3 nucleotides read TGTGCCACCAGTGATTCTGTGGGACTAGCGGGAGGTGAGACCCAGTACTTC.

This clone was picked up a small number of times. The gene calls are TRBV4-2 and TRBJ1-6, with TRBD1 matching over 8 bases. This CDR3 spans 17 amino acids. J was trimmed by 7 bases and V by 2 bases; bases with no gene match: 10. The germline V gene encodes CDR1 LGHNA and CDR2 YNFKEQ. The CDR3 nucleotides read TGTGCCAGCAGCCAAAAGAATAACCGGGACAGGAATTCACCCCTCCACTTT. Translated: CASSQKNNRDRNSPLHF.

The chain is built from TRBV19 and TRBJ1-5; D is perhaps TRBD1 (6 bases). The germline V gene has CDR1 LNHDA and CDR2 SQIVND (reference sequence). This CDR3 comprises 13 residues. Trimming shortened V by 4 bases and J by 6 bases, and 10 bases separated the two germline ends. The CDR3 reads CASSTEGGQPQHF. The CDR3 DNA reads TGTGCCAGTAGTACAGAGGGGGGTCAGCCCCAGCATTTT.

The chain's CDR3 is CASSLRQPGYEQYF. CDR3 coding DNA: TGTGCCAGCAGCTTGCGACAGCCTGGGTACGAGCAGTACTTC. J is TRBJ2-7 and V is TRBV5-4, with D maybe TRBD1 (5 bases). Trimming took off 1 base at V and 4 bases at J, with 12 bases between the two ends. This CDR3 is 14 amino acids long. In germline, CDR1 is SGHNT, CDR2 YYREEE (reference sequence).

This chain connects TRBV7-2 to TRBJ2-7; unclear D gene. The V gene lost 1 base and the J gene lost 0 bases, with 7 bases spanning the gap. Germline CDR1 SGHTA, CDR2 FQGNSA. The CDR3 spans 14 residues. The CDR3 spells CASSLEIFSYEQYF. The CDR3, as DNA: TGTGCCAGCAGCTTAGAAATATTCTCCTACGAGCAGTACTTC.

The chain combines TRBV6-5 with TRBJ2-1; 11 bases fit TRBD1. The CDR3 is made up of 14 amino acids. Per the germline V gene, CDR1 is MNHEY and CDR2 is SVGAGI. V lost 6 bases to trimming and J lost 7 bases; unmatched junction nucleotides: 5. The CDR3 DNA is TGTGCCAGCAGCGGACAGGGGGCAAAGAATGAGCAGTTCTTC. Amino acid sequence: CASSGQGAKNEQFF.

The chain combines TRBV18 with TRBJ2-3; TRBD1 agrees at 9 bases. J gave up 6 bases and V 3 bases, and 10 bases lay outside the gene matches. The CDR3 length is 16 residues. Germline V lookup: CDR1 KGHSH, CDR2 LQKENI. The CDR3, as DNA: TGTGCCAGCTCACCGATTTCCGGGACAGGGCCCGATACGCAGTATTTT. Translating it yields CASSPISGTGPDTQYF.

The chain joins TRBV19 to TRBJ1-2, with TRBD1 identical over 7 bases. The CDR3 runs 13 residues. With 8 bases clipped from V and 4 bases from J, the junction kept 7 bases outside the gene matches. In germline, CDR1 is LNHDA, CDR2 SQIVND (reference sequence). Here the CDR3 reads CASSTGPGYGYTF. CDR3 sequence (DNA): TGTGCCAGTTCGACAGGGCCGGGCTATGGCTACACCTTC.

This clone was seen only a few times. The V and J genes are TRBV7-2 and TRBJ1-5; D may be TRBD1 (5 bases). In germline, CDR1 is SGHTA, CDR2 FQGNSA. This CDR3 contains 14 residues. Between the trimmed V and J ends, which lost 5 bases and 3 bases, there was a span of 11 bases. This CDR3 is CASSGGGYNQPQHF. The CDR3 DNA is TGTGCCAGCAGCGGGGGGGGATACAATCAGCCCCAGCATTTT.

Concerning this clone: The sample contains more than one DNA sequence encoding this CDR3. The chain recombines TRBV5-1 with TRBJ2-5; D unclear. The ends were cut back, 2 bases at V and 3 bases at J, with 2 bases in the middle. The CDR3 sequence is 11 residues long. CDR1 and CDR2 from the germline V gene are SGHRS and YFSETQ. The CDR3 DNA reads TGCGCCAGCAGCTTTAAAGAGACCCAGTACTTC. Its protein is CASSFKETQYF. The full variable domain, completed using reference TRBV5-1 and TRBJ2-5, is KAGVTQTPRYLIKTRGQQVTLSCSPISGHRSVSWYQQTPGQGLQFLFEYFSETQRNKGNFPGRFSGRQFSNSRSEMNVSTLELGDSALYLCASSFKETQYFGPGTRLLVL.